This T cell receptor (beta chain) was sequenced for a study of T cells in Graves' hyperthyroidism and ophthalmopathy. This clonotype was observed a handful of times. The CDR3 totals 15 residues. J gave up 2 bases and V 5 bases, and 6 bases lay outside the gene matches. Amplification of TCR beta CDR3 regions was performed using RNA transcripts as template. Researchers ran a first-round RT-PCR on the TCR CDR3 using the HTBI primer set. TCRdb called the multiplex PCR reads again in MiXCR, with one record for every CDR3 protein. The sample carries some 770,000 distinct CDR3 sequences, 16% recorded once. Specimen: blood. V usage is TRBV12-3 or TRBV12-4 and J usage is TRBJ1-5, with TRBD1 identical over 7 bases. The TCR was taken from a man between 18 and 35 years old with Graves' hyperthyroidism. As DNA, the CDR3 is TGTGCCAGCAGTCCAGGGGGATCGGGCAATCAGCCCCAGCATTTT. Its protein is CASSPGGSGNQPQHF.